This TCR beta chain was found in a study of blood T cell repertoires in COVID-19. Germline values: CDR1 MNHEY, CDR2 SMNVEV (reference sequence). V trimming: 7 bases; J trimming: 2 bases; junction bases outside the gene matches: 4. The CDR3 is 14 residues long. Some clones are missing from TCRdb's copy, which holds only in-frame ones; the method was immunoSEQ multiplex PCR. The sample includes approximately 440,000 clones, approximately 88% seen only once; the top ten take 10% to 15%. The TCR comes from a woman aged 50 to 60 with COVID-19, enrolled during active disease. The sequenced sample consisted of peripheral blood. The chain is built from TRBV27 and TRBJ2-1; the match to TRBD1 covers 8 bases. The DNA of the CDR3 is TGTGCCAGCACCCCAGGGGGCCCCTACAATGAGCAGTTCTTC. Translation: CASTPGGPYNEQFF.